This TCR beta chain originates from a study of blood T cell repertoires in COVID-19. TCRdb keeps only in-frame clones here, not all; method: immunoSEQ multiplex PCR. The sample lists roughly 330,000 clones, 80% to 90% occurring once. Individuals drawn from 24 US areas were roughly 18 to 95 years old. Each recovered donor of Cohort 3 presented with two negative PCRs, clearance, or symptom resolution. With 4 bases clipped from V and 5 bases from J, the junction kept 14 bases outside the gene matches. CDR3 size: 17 residues. The germline V gene encodes CDR1 MNHNS and CDR2 SASEGT. This clone was detected only a few times.

Sequencing was done on a sample of PBMCs or T cells enriched from blood (not recorded which). J is TRBJ2-5 and V is TRBV6-1; 9 bases map to TRBD1. The receptor comes from a woman aged 25 to 39 who had recovered from COVID-19. DNA for the CDR3: TGTGCCAGCAGTGGAGGACAGGGGCCCTCCTTCCGGGAGACCCAGTACTTC. This encodes CASSGGQGPSFRETQYF.